One sample yielded the 17 T cell receptor beta chains listed below, sequenced in a study of blood T cell repertoires in COVID-19. Sequenced by immunoSEQ multiplex PCR; TCRdb stores in-frame clones only, minus some. The sample consists of under 300,000 clones, about nine tenths of them appearing once. Sample: peripheral blood. These TCRs come from a woman in her thirties or forties who had recovered from COVID-19.

This chain connects TRBV7-9 to TRBJ1-1; 10 bases fit TRBD1. The CDR3 extends over 16 amino acids. J lost 7 bases, V lost 0 bases, and 8 bases had no gene match. Germline CDR1 reads SEHNR; CDR2 reads FQNEAQ (reference sequence). The CDR3 reads CASSLATGGPNGEAFF. Written as DNA, the CDR3 is TGTGCCAGCAGCTTAGCGACAGGGGGCCCGAACGGTGAAGCTTTCTTT.

The chain links TRBV6-1 to TRBJ2-1, with 8 nucleotides matching TRBD2. In germline, CDR1 is MNHNS, CDR2 SASEGT. This CDR3 has 17 amino acids. With 2 bases clipped from V and 5 bases from J, the junction kept 11 bases outside the gene matches. The CDR3 bases are TGTGCCAGCAGTGAATCCGGAGCGGGAGTGTCCCACAATGAGCAGTTCTTC. Its protein product is CASSESGAGVSHNEQFF.

This chain links TRBV7-2 with TRBJ2-7; D possibly corresponds to TRBD2 (6 bases). Germline-derived CDR1 and CDR2 are SGHTA and FQGNSA. V was trimmed by 5 bases and J by 9 bases, leaving 23 bases between them. The CDR3 runs 15 residues. Here the CDR3 reads CASSRPGTGLGGQYF. The CDR3, as DNA: TGTGCCAGCAGCCGCCCCGGGACGGGCCTCGGGGGGCAGTACTTC.

V and J are TRBV9 and TRBJ2-1; TRBD2 agrees at 9 bases. The V gene's germline CDR1 is SGDLS and CDR2 YYNGEE. With 6 bases clipped from V and 3 bases from J, the junction kept 7 bases outside the gene matches. The CDR3 consists of 15 residues. CDR3 protein: CASNLAGAYYNEQFF. DNA of the CDR3: TGTGCCAGCAACTTAGCGGGAGCATACTACAATGAGCAGTTCTTC.

This chain links TRBV7-9 with TRBJ1-4, with a possible D match to TRBD1 (6 bases). The CDR3 is 15 residues long. V was cut by 7 bases and J by 5 bases, with 17 bases left in between. Germline V gives CDR1 SEHNR, CDR2 FQNEAQ (reference sequence). The CDR3 DNA is TGTGCCAGCACCCTAATGGACAGTCTAAATGAAAAACTGTTTTTT. This sequence encodes CASTLMDSLNEKLFF.

The chain couples TRBV9 to TRBJ2-1, with D tentatively TRBD2 (7 bases). CDR1 is SGDLS, CDR2 YYNGEE, per germline. The CDR3 is 16 amino acids. Trimming pared 4 bases from V and 5 bases from J, leaving 19 bases between. The chain's CDR3 is CASSPRGGPLNNEQFF. Here the CDR3 DNA reads TGTGCCAGCAGCCCTCGCGGGGGCCCCTTGAACAATGAGCAGTTCTTC.

This clone was detected only once. The chain couples TRBV21-1 to TRBJ2-1; TRBD2, the table's D call, was not compared with the DNA. TRBV21-1 is a recognized pseudogene. The CDR3 has 14 amino acids. CDR3 amino acids: CASSTARWYNEQFF. CDR3 nucleotides: TGTGCCAGCAGCACCGCTCGGTGGTACAATGAGCAGTTCTTC.

The J gene is TRBJ1-1, the V gene TRBV10-3; 8 bases fit TRBD1. This CDR3 is 15 amino acids long. In germline, CDR1 is ENHRY, CDR2 SYGVKD. The V and J ends lost 6 bases and 1 base, in that order; junction bases with no gene match: 7. The CDR3 DNA is TGTGCCATCAGCCAGACAGGGGACAAGAACACTGAAGCTTTCTTT. Protein: CAISQTGDKNTEAFF.

The V and J genes are TRBV5-4 and TRBJ2-7; D is possibly TRBD1 (5 bases). Trimming removed 0 bases from V and 3 bases from J, with 13 bases in between. The CDR3 consists of 15 residues. CDR1 is SGHNT and CDR2 is YYREEE in the germline V gene (reference sequence). The CDR3 DNA follows: TGTGCCAGCAGCTTGGGTGGCAGGGCACTCTACGAGCAGTACTTC. The encoded protein is CASSLGGRALYEQYF.

CDR3 nucleotide sequence: TGTGCCAGCAGCTCGGCCAGGGCAACCTACGAGCAGTACTTC. It codes for CASSSARATYEQYF. The rearrangement links TRBV5-8 to TRBJ2-7; possibly TRBD1 for D (5 bases). The V gene lost 3 bases and the J gene lost 2 bases, with 12 bases spanning the gap. This CDR3 comprises 14 residues. The germline CDR1 and CDR2 sequences are SGHTS and YDEGEE.

Remarks on this clone: It is unclear where the CDR3 begins or ends on the DNA, so no DNA is shown, and the CDR3 is as TCRdb lists it. This chain links TRBV21-1 with TRBJ2-7; no check of the table's D call, TRBD1, against the DNA was made. TRBV21-1 is termed a pseudogene. The CDR3 length equals 15 residues, ends included. Here the CDR3 reads CASSKVGRGACEQYF.

The chain joins TRBV5-1 to TRBJ1-1, with 8 bases lining up with TRBD1. Germline CDR1 is SGHRS and CDR2 is YFSETQ. V shed 4 bases, J shed 1 base, and the junction held 12 bases outside the gene matches. This CDR3 is 17 amino acids long. CDR3: CASSVAQGAGWNTEAFF. The CDR3 coding sequence is TGCGCCAGCAGCGTAGCCCAGGGGGCAGGTTGGAACACTGAAGCTTTCTTT.

CDR3 protein: CASSRAGGTGGELFF. The CDR3 nucleotides read TGTGCCAGCAGCAGAGCGGGAGGTACGGGCGGGGAGCTGTTTTTT. The chain carries TRBV11-3 and TRBJ2-2; 9 bases agree with TRBD2. The CDR3 loop spans 15 amino acids. CDR1 is SGHNT and CDR2 is YENEEA in the germline V gene. Trimming took 5 bases from V and 7 from J; bases not matched to a gene: 8.

The chain carries TRBV5-4 and TRBJ2-7; 12 bases match TRBD2. CDR1 and CDR2 (germline): SGHNT, YYREEE (reference sequence). The CDR3 sequence is 17 residues long. V was pared by 0 bases and J by 7 bases, with 11 bases of the junction left unmatched. The CDR3 loop is CASSLALASGGVGEQYF. CDR3 sequence (DNA): TGTGCCAGCAGCTTGGCCTTGGCTAGCGGGGGGGTGGGTGAGCAGTACTTC.

The chain recombines TRBV6-5 with TRBJ1-6; no clear D gene. The CDR3 runs 15 residues. V was clipped by 6 bases and J by 3 bases, with 12 bases between them. From germline, CDR1 is MNHEY and CDR2 SVGAGI. CDR3 nucleotide sequence: TGTGCCAGCAGCCCAGAGCGGGACTATAATTCACCCCTCCACTTT. It specifies CASSPERDYNSPLHF.

V usage is TRBV24-1 and J usage is TRBJ1-2; D unclear. CDR1 KGHDR and CDR2 SFDVKD come from the germline V gene. The CDR3 consists of 12 residues. The ends were cut back, 9 bases at V and 4 bases at J, with 11 bases in the middle. The CDR3, as DNA: TGTGCCACCGGCGGCGGGAGCTATGGCTACACCTTC. Translated, it gives CATGGGSYGYTF.

The V gene is TRBV11-2, the J gene TRBJ2-7; D is unclear. Deletions cut 1 base from V and 2 bases from J, with 9 bases between. The CDR3 is made up of 14 amino acids. Germline CDR1 is SGHAT and CDR2 is FQNNGV. CDR3 bases: TGTGCCAGCAGCTTAGCCTCTCCCCCCTACGAGCAGTACTTC. It encodes CASSLASPPYEQYF.